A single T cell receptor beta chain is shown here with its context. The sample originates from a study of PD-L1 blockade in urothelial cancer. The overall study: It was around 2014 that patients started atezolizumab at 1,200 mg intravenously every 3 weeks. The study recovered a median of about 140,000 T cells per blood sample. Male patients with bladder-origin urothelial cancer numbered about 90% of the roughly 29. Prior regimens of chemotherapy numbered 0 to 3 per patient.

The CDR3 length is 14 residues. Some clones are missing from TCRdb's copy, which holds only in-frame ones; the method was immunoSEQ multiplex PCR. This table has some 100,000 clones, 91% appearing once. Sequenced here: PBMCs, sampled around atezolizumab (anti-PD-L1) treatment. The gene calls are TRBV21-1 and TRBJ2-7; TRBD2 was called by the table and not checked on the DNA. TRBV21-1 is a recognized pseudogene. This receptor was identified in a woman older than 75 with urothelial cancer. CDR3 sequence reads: CASSLLGGSYEQYF. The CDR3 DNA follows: TGTGCCAGCAGCCTTCTGGGGGGATCCTACGAGCAGTACTTC.